This TCR beta chain was captured in a study of shared clonotypes between healthy human individuals. The donors, healthy adults who were HIV-negative, had experienced no recent acute infections or vaccinations. Study results and caveats: Naive CD4 clonotype sharing across a few donors was approximately 5%.

Replicate PCRs from sorted subsets contained roughly 200 ng DNA, which is some 30,000 T cell genomes. The repertoire was sequenced with immunoSEQ multiplex PCR; TCRdb's copy has only in-frame clones and lacks some. The table has roughly 100,000 clones, 67% seen once. V lost 2 bases, J lost 5 bases, and 9 bases stayed unmatched. Germline-derived CDR1 and CDR2 are MGHRA and YSYEKL. CDR3 size: 16 residues. A word on this clone: Its specificity is unknown.

The sequenced sample consisted of memory CD8+ T cells sorted from blood. Subset of the sample: CD45RO+ cells pooled with CCR7-negative TemRA cells. The receptor comes from a woman aged 25 to 39 in good health. The chain joins TRBV4-1 to TRBJ2-4, with 7 bases aligning to TRBD1. CDR3 bases: TGCGCCAGCAGCCAAAAATATGACAGGGTTGAAAACATTCAGTACTTC. It translates to CASSQKYDRVENIQYF.